This entry lists 24 T cell receptor beta chains sequenced from one sample in a study of CD8+CD57+ T cells in acquired aplastic anemia. Patients included in sequencing had previously demonstrated CD8+CD57+ cell expansion by flow cytometry. The study profiled TCR beta VDJ and CDR3 using genomic DNA as template. One entry per CDR3 protein results from TCRdb running MiXCR on the reads. This sample has under 200,000 distinct CDR3 sequences, with approximately 50% found just once. The specimen was sorted CD4+, CD8+, or CD8+CD57+ T cells (not recorded which) from PBMCs. These receptors all stem from a human donor with aplastic anemia.

This clonotype was found once. The chain uses TRBV19 and TRBJ2-1, with D unclear. The CDR3 is made up of 12 amino acids. The V end lost 1 base, the J end lost 8 bases, and 6 bases lay between the germline ends. From germline, CDR1 is LNHDA and CDR2 SQIVND (reference sequence). The CDR3 DNA follows: TGTGCCAGTAGTATAGTCGGGTATGAGCAGTTCTTC. Protein sequence: CASSIVGYEQFF.

With respect to this clonotype: Since the CDR3 does not end with the conserved phenylalanine or tryptophan, this likely comes from a read error. This chain joins TRBV29-1 and TRBJ2-5, with no clear D. V lost 4 bases, J lost 2 bases, and 14 bases lay in between. The CDR3 length is 14 residues. Germline CDR1 and CDR2: SQVTM and ANQGSEA. The CDR3 loop is CSVGERVIQETQYR. CDR3 coding DNA: TGCAGCGTTGGGGAAAGAGTTATACAAGAGACCCAGTACCGC.

With regard to this clonotype: One base away lies a much larger clone, so this may be a sequencing read error. The chain has TRBV20-1 and TRBJ2-1, with D unresolved. This CDR3 is 12 amino acids long. Germline values: CDR1 DFQATT, CDR2 SNEGSKA (reference sequence). V lost 4 bases and J lost 6, with 10 bases in between. The CDR3 DNA sequence: TGCAGTGCTACTCCATGGAGCAATGAGCAGTTCTTC. Protein sequence: CSATPWSNEQFF.

The V gene is TRBV29-1, the J gene TRBJ2-3; no firm D call. The CDR3 consists of 14 residues. The germline V gene has CDR1 SQVTM and CDR2 ANQGSEA. V lost 1 base and J 1 base, leaving 9 bases between the germline ends. The CDR3, as DNA: TGCAGCGTTGAAGCCCCGGGCCGCACAGATACGCAGTATTTT. Its translation: CSVEAPGRTDTQYF.

Comment on this clonotype: This may be a read error, as it is one base from a much larger clone. This chain joins TRBV5-1 and TRBJ2-7; a possible D gene is TRBD1 (6 bases). Germline V CDR1 and CDR2: SGHRS, YFSETQ. The CDR3 has 13 residues. Trimming cost V 4 bases and J 8 bases, with 16 bases left between them. This CDR3 reads CASSPNPQGQQYF. The CDR3 DNA reads as TGCGCCAGCAGCCCAAACCCACAGGGTCAGCAGTACTTC.

This clonotype was seen repeatedly, ten times or more. This rearrangement joins TRBV14 to TRBJ2-3; D may be TRBD1 (6 bases). Deletions cut 4 bases from V and 7 bases from J, with 9 bases between. The CDR3 has 12 amino acids. The germline gives CDR1 SGHDN, CDR2 FVKESK. CDR3 DNA sequence: TGTGCCAGCAGCCGAACAGGGAATACGCAGTATTTT. Translation gives CASSRTGNTQYF.

This clonotype came up many times. The CDR3 DNA sequence: TGTGCCAGCAGCCCAGACCGGTTCTCCTCCTACAATGAGCAGTTCTTC. It is translated as CASSPDRFSSYNEQFF. The chain combines TRBV7-8 with TRBJ2-1; D is undetermined. The CDR3 spans 16 residues. CDR1 and CDR2 from the germline V gene are SGHVS and FQNEAQ. The V end was cut by 5 bases, the J end by 0 bases, with 14 bases between. Full variable domain (outside the CDR3, taken from reference TRBV7-8 and TRBJ2-1): GAGVSQSPRYKVAKRGQDVALRCDPISGHVSLFWYQQALGQGPEFLTYFQNEAQLDKSGLPSDRFFAERPEGSVSTLKIQRTQQEDSAVYLCASSPDRFSSYNEQFFGPGTRLTVL.

This clonotype was seen ten or more times. The chain employs TRBV29-1 and TRBJ2-1, with 16 positions matching TRBD2. This CDR3 has 17 amino acids. J was trimmed by 16 bases and V by 5 bases; bases with no gene match: 20. Germline values: CDR1 SQVTM, CDR2 ANQGSEA. Here the CDR3 DNA reads TGCAGCGTTTCCCCGTCGCAGGGACTAGCGGGAGGGCCGGGTTCTTTCTTC. It encodes CSVSPSQGLAGGPGSFF.

This clonotype was seen repeatedly, ten times or more. The genes are TRBV7-7 and TRBJ1-2, with D hard to call. CDR1 is SSHAT, CDR2 FNYEAQ, per germline (reference sequence). V lost 5 bases to trimming and J lost 6 bases, with 19 bases between them. This CDR3 has 15 residues. CDR3 amino acids: CASSPPVISEDGYTF. The CDR3 DNA follows: TGTGCCAGCAGCCCCCCCGTTATCTCGGAGGATGGCTACACCTTC.

J is TRBJ2-5 and V is TRBV7-3, with a weak D call TRBD2 (6 bases). Trimming removed 5 bases from V and 4 bases from J, with 14 bases in between. The CDR3 has 14 amino acids. Germline V gene lookup returns CDR1 SGHTA and CDR2 FQGTGA. DNA for the CDR3: TGTGCCAGCAGCCCGGGCGGGACGGGAGAGACCCAGTACTTC. Amino acids: CASSPGGTGETQYF.

This clonotype was counted once. This chain joins TRBV6-1 and TRBJ1-3; 7 bases fit TRBD1. V lost 6 bases, J lost 9 bases, and 8 bases stayed unmatched. Germline loops: CDR1 MNHNS, CDR2 SASEGT. This CDR3 comprises 13 residues. The CDR3, as DNA: TGTGCCAGCAGAAACACAGGGGTGGGCACCATATATTTT. Translated, it gives CASRNTGVGTIYF.

The rearrangement joins TRBV7-2 to TRBJ2-7; D gene ambiguous. Trimming removed 4 bases from V and 7 bases from J, with 8 bases in between. Germline CDR1 SGHTA, CDR2 FQGNSA. There are 11 residues in the CDR3. The chain's CDR3 is CASSSLGEQYF. In DNA, the CDR3 is TGTGCCAGCAGCTCCTTGGGGGAGCAGTACTTC.

Ten or more counts support this clonotype. The chain recombines TRBV19 with TRBJ1-2; D remains unclear. The CDR3 extends over 17 amino acids. The V gene lost 4 bases and the J gene lost 0 bases, with 18 bases spanning the gap. Looked up from germline, CDR1 is LNHDA and CDR2 is SQIVND (reference sequence). This CDR3 is CASSTPGIRRANYGYTF. CDR3 in DNA: TGTGCCAGTAGTACCCCGGGGATACGGAGAGCTAACTATGGCTACACCTTC.

Points on this clonotype: This may come from a read error, since a much larger clone is one base off. No conserved phenylalanine or tryptophan is present at the end of the CDR3, so a read error is the likely explanation. The gene calls are TRBV11-3 and TRBJ2-2; D gene ambiguous. The ends were cut back, 2 bases at V and 0 bases at J, with 7 bases in the middle. CDR3 length equals 15 residues. The germline V gene has CDR1 SGHNT and CDR2 YENEEA. Here the CDR3 reads CASSLHGTNTGELFL. CDR3 DNA sequence: TGTGCCAGCAGCTTACACGGTACGAACACCGGGGAGCTGTTTCTT.

The chain's CDR3 is CASSPRGRENSPLHF. The CDR3 coding sequence is TGTGCCAGCTCACCACGAGGAAGGGAAAATTCACCCCTCCACTTT. This chain links TRBV18 with TRBJ1-6, with no clear D. The germline V gene has CDR1 KGHSH and CDR2 LQKENI. This CDR3 comprises 15 residues. Trimming removed 1 base at V and 7 bases at J, with 11 bases between. The entire variable domain, with the rest obtained from reference TRBV18 and TRBJ1-6, is as follows: NAGVMQNPRHLVRRRGQEARLRCSPMKGHSHVYWYRQLPEEGLKFMVYLQKENIIDESGMPKERFSAEFPKEGPSILRIQQVVRGDSAAYFCASSPRGRENSPLHFGNGTRLTVT.

The rearrangement links TRBV12-5 to TRBJ2-7; D not resolved. The CDR3 runs to 12 residues. Trimming cost V 8 bases and J 0 bases, with 8 bases left between them. Germline values: CDR1 LGHNT, CDR2 FRNRAP. Here the CDR3 reads CASLGNSYEQYF. The DNA for the CDR3 is TGTGCTAGTTTGGGAAACTCCTACGAGCAGTACTTC.

The genes are TRBV20-1 and TRBJ2-3, with D possibly TRBD2 on 5 matching bases. Germline CDR1 reads DFQATT; CDR2 reads SNEGSKA (reference sequence). Trimming left V 3 bases short and J 1 base short, with 14 bases between. The CDR3 loop spans 15 amino acids. CDR3 loop: CSARGPGVRTDTQYF. The DNA of the CDR3 is TGCAGTGCTAGGGGCCCCGGGGTCCGCACAGATACGCAGTATTTT.

As regards this clonotype: A much larger clone is a single base away; this may be a read error. This rearrangement joins TRBV6-4 to TRBJ2-1; 13 positions match TRBD2. The J segment lost 8 bases and the V segment lost 7 bases, leaving 5 bases of the junction unmatched. The V gene's germline CDR1 is MRHNA and CDR2 SNTAGT. The CDR3 is made up of 14 amino acids. The CDR3 DNA follows: TGTGCCAGCAAAAGGACTAGCGGGAGCCATGAGCAGTTCTTC. It is translated as CASKRTSGSHEQFF.

Many counts were recorded for this clonotype. This chain joins TRBV7-9 and TRBJ1-6; tentatively, D is TRBD1 (5 bases). The CDR3 loop spans 14 amino acids. CDR1 and CDR2 from the germline V gene are SEHNR and FQNEAQ (reference sequence). V lost 5 bases to trimming and J lost 10 bases, with 15 bases between them. CDR3 protein: CASSPLLGGSPLHF. CDR3 DNA sequence: TGTGCCAGCAGCCCCCTCCTTGGGGGGTCACCCCTCCACTTT.

The V call is TRBV10-3, the J call TRBJ1-2; 8 bases match TRBD1. This CDR3 has 12 residues. The germline V gene encodes CDR1 ENHRY and CDR2 SYGVKD. V lost 9 bases and J lost 3; bases outside the gene matches: 3. CDR3: CAIQQGDYGYTF. As DNA, the CDR3 is TGTGCCATTCAACAGGGGGACTATGGCTACACCTTC.

This clonotype was observed many times. This chain uses TRBV7-9 with TRBJ2-7; 14 bases align to TRBD2. Germline values: CDR1 SEHNR, CDR2 FQNEAQ (reference sequence). The CDR3 has 14 amino acids. The ends lost 3 bases at V and 6 bases at J; junction bases unmatched: 1. CDR3 amino acids: CASSLGLAGAEQYF. The CDR3 nucleotides are TGTGCCAGCAGCTTGGGACTAGCGGGAGCCGAGCAGTACTTC. Combining the CDR3 with reference TRBV7-9 and TRBJ2-7 gives the whole variable domain DTGVSQNPRHKITKRGQNVTFRCDPISEHNRLYWYRQTLGQGPEFLTYFQNEAQLEKSRLLSDRFSAERPKGSFSTLEIQRTEQGDSAMYLCASSLGLAGAEQYFGPGTRLTVT.

V is TRBV2 and J is TRBJ2-5, with a weak D call TRBD2 (5 bases). The CDR3 is made up of 11 amino acids. The ends were cut back, 7 bases at V and 7 bases at J, with 10 bases in the middle. CDR1 and CDR2 (germline): SNHLY, FYNNEI. As DNA, the CDR3 is TGTGCCAGCAAAAAGGAGGCGACCCAGTACTTC. This sequence encodes CASKKEATQYF.

This clonotype has more than one count but fewer than ten. DNA of the CDR3: TGCAGCGTTGCACACTCTGGCTACACCTTC. It specifies CSVAHSGYTF. The V gene is TRBV29-1, the J gene TRBJ1-2; D is undetermined. The CDR3 length is 10 residues. The V end was cut by 4 bases, the J end by 7 bases, with 7 bases between. Germline values: CDR1 SQVTM, CDR2 ANQGSEA.

DNA for the CDR3: TGTGCCAGCAGTGAGATGGCCAACAATTCACCCCTCCACTTT. It is translated as CASSEMANNSPLHF. The chain couples TRBV2 to TRBJ1-6; D unclear. V was cut by 3 bases and J by 7 bases, with 10 bases left in between. The length of the CDR3 is 14 residues. Looked up from germline, CDR1 is SNHLY and CDR2 is FYNNEI.